Below are 22 T cell receptor beta chains sequenced from a single sample in a study of blood T cell repertoires in COVID-19. Sequenced by immunoSEQ multiplex PCR; TCRdb stores in-frame clones only, minus some. The sample records about 140,000 clones, 75% to 90% being singletons. Sequenced material: PBMCs or T cells enriched from blood (not recorded which). All receptors come from a man in his 60s who had recovered from COVID-19.

The chain employs TRBV7-6 and TRBJ1-6, with 7 bases identical to TRBD1. The V gene end was trimmed by 5 bases and the J gene end by 8 bases; junction bases not matched to a gene: 9. This CDR3 has 15 amino acids. Germline V lookup: CDR1 SGHVS, CDR2 FNYEAQ. For the CDR3, the DNA is TGTGCCAGCAGCCAGGGGACAGTAGCCCATTCACCCCTCCACTTT. Residues: CASSQGTVAHSPLHF.

V is TRBV7-8 and J is TRBJ2-7; D is uncertain. The V end was cut by 1 base, the J end by 3 bases, with 7 bases between. Germline loops: CDR1 SGHVS, CDR2 FQNEAQ. The CDR3 covers 13 residues. CDR3 sequence (DNA): TGTGCCAGCAGCTTAGAACAGCTCTACGAGCAGTACTTC. Its protein is CASSLEQLYEQYF.

The chain has TRBV19 and TRBJ2-7; a weak D match, TRBD2 (5 bases). Germline CDR1 reads LNHDA; CDR2 reads SQIVND (reference sequence). The germline V and J ends were trimmed by 8 bases and 4 bases, with 9 bases remaining between them. The CDR3 runs 11 residues. The CDR3 sequence: CASATGYEQYF. DNA of the CDR3: TGTGCCAGTGCCACGGGATACGAGCAGTACTTC. Looking up the rest from reference TRBV19 and TRBJ2-7 gives the full variable domain: DGGITQSPKYLFRKEGQNVTLSCEQNLNHDAMYWYRQDPGQGLRLIYYSQIVNDFQKGDIAEGYSVSREKKESFPLTVTSAQKNPTAFYLCASATGYEQYFGPGTRLTVT.

V and J are TRBV2 and TRBJ2-7, with 7 bases that match TRBD2. The CDR3 has 15 residues. CDR1 SNHLY and CDR2 FYNNEI come from the germline V gene. Trimming cost V 5 bases and J 5 bases; bases outside gene matches: 12. DNA of the CDR3: TGTGCCAGCAGTCCGGACCGGGGAGGGGTTGACGAGCAGTACTTC. Its translation is CASSPDRGGVDEQYF.

A remark on this clone: Other DNA sequences in this sample translate to the same CDR3. This chain links TRBV9 with TRBJ2-3; 8 nucleotides align to TRBD2. Germline CDR1 and CDR2: SGDLS and YYNGEE. The ends lost 2 bases at V and 1 base at J; junction bases unmatched: 3. The CDR3 runs 15 residues. This CDR3 reads CASSVGGGRTDTQYF. CDR3 DNA: TGTGCCAGCAGCGTTGGCGGGGGGCGCACAGATACGCAGTATTTT.

V gene TRBV20-1 combines with J gene TRBJ2-1, with a tentative D call TRBD1 (6 bases). The V and J ends lost 3 bases and 3 bases respectively, with 12 bases between them. CDR3 length: 14 amino acids. CDR1 DFQATT and CDR2 SNEGSKA come from the germline V gene (reference sequence). The CDR3 DNA reads as TGCAGTGCTAGTAACAGGGTTAGCTACAATGAGCAGTTCTTC. It codes for CSASNRVSYNEQFF.

The chain joins TRBV28 to TRBJ1-5; D unresolved. Trimming cost V 8 bases and J 2 bases, with 4 bases left between them. In germline, CDR1 is MDHEN, CDR2 SYDVKM. The CDR3 is made up of 11 amino acids. CDR3 nucleotides: TGTGCCAGCGGAGGCAATCAGCCCCAGCATTTT. Translation: CASGGNQPQHF. The entire variable domain, with the rest obtained from reference TRBV28 and TRBJ1-5, is as follows: DVKVTQSSRYLVKRTGEKVFLECVQDMDHENMFWYRQDPGLGLRLIYFSYDVKMKEKGDIPEGYSVSREKKERFSLILESASTNQTSMYLCASGGNQPQHFGDGTRLSIL.

The chain employs TRBV18 and TRBJ2-2, with TRBD2 identical over 10 bases. In germline, CDR1 is KGHSH, CDR2 LQKENI. The CDR3 loop spans 16 amino acids. The junction had 1 base not matched to a gene; V was cut back by 3 bases and J by 0 bases. This chain's CDR3 is CASSPLAGANTGELFF. In DNA form, the CDR3 reads TGTGCCAGCTCACCCCTAGCGGGGGCGAACACCGGGGAGCTGTTTTTT.

The rearrangement uses TRBV14 and TRBJ1-1, with D uncertain. This CDR3 spans 12 amino acids. The V gene lost 11 bases and the J gene lost 0 bases, with 10 bases spanning the gap. From germline, CDR1 is SGHDN and CDR2 FVKESK. CDR3 in amino acids: CAGREMNTEAFF. The CDR3 nucleotides are TGTGCCGGCCGGGAAATGAACACTGAAGCTTTCTTT. The full variable domain, in which reference TRBV14 and TRBJ1-1 provide the parts outside the CDR3, is EAGVTQFPSHSVIEKGQTVTLRCDPISGHDNLYWYRRVMGKEIKFLLHFVKESKQDESGMPNNRFLAERTGGTYSTLKVQPAELEDSGVYFCAGREMNTEAFFGQGTRLTVV.

The genes are TRBV7-9 and TRBJ2-1; no clear D. The CDR3 has 14 amino acids. Trimming removed 0 bases from V and 8 bases from J, with 11 bases in between. Germline V CDR1 and CDR2: SEHNR, FQNEAQ (reference sequence). CDR3: CASSLALTVHEQFF. The CDR3 region has the DNA TGTGCCAGCAGCTTAGCGTTAACAGTCCATGAGCAGTTCTTC.

The chain uses TRBV27 and TRBJ2-1, with a tentative D call TRBD2 (5 bases). The length of the CDR3 is 15 residues. V was trimmed by 3 bases and J by 9 bases, leaving 18 bases between them. The germline gives CDR1 MNHEY, CDR2 SMNVEV (reference sequence). CDR3 amino acids: CASSLRELGYFEQFF. DNA for the CDR3: TGTGCCAGCAGTTTGAGGGAGTTGGGATATTTTGAGCAGTTCTTC.

V and J are TRBV5-8 and TRBJ2-7; D not resolved. The CDR3 is 16 amino acids. V was pared by 2 bases and J by 1 base, with 16 bases between. Germline V gene sequence: CDR1 SGHTS, CDR2 YDEGEE. CDR3 in amino acids: CASSLYEAGLSYEQYF. The CDR3 DNA follows: TGTGCCAGCAGCTTATACGAGGCCGGCCTATCCTACGAGCAGTACTTC.

This rearrangement joins TRBV30 to TRBJ1-4, with TRBD1 matching over 7 bases. Per the germline V gene, CDR1 is GTSNPN and CDR2 is SVGIG (reference sequence). The CDR3 is 15 residues long. V was pared by 3 bases and J by 3 bases, with 7 bases of the junction left unmatched. CDR3 in amino acids: CAWRGGQVPNEKLFF. The CDR3 DNA is TGTGCCTGGAGGGGCGGACAGGTACCTAATGAAAAACTGTTTTTT.

The V and J genes are TRBV14 and TRBJ2-4, with D unresolved. This CDR3 spans 13 amino acids. Germline CDR1 reads SGHDN; CDR2 reads FVKESK. V was pared by 0 bases and J by 6 bases, with 6 bases between. The CDR3, as DNA: TGTGCCAGCAGCCAAGAATCCCTAAACATTCAGTACTTC. Its protein product is CASSQESLNIQYF.

The chain employs TRBV7-3 and TRBJ1-6; tentative D call: TRBD1 (5 bases). Germline assignment: CDR1 SGHTA and CDR2 FQGTGA. The V end lost 5 bases, the J end lost 10 bases, and 15 bases lay between the germline ends. The CDR3 totals 14 residues. CDR3 residues: CASSASRANSPLHF. Written as DNA, the CDR3 is TGTGCCAGCAGCGCCTCCAGGGCCAACTCACCCCTCCACTTT.

The chain joins TRBV9 to TRBJ2-1; TRBD1 might be the D (5 bases). The V end lost 1 base, the J end lost 9 bases, and 14 bases lay between the germline ends. Looked up from germline, CDR1 is SGDLS and CDR2 is YYNGEE. The CDR3 covers 14 residues. CDR3 coding DNA: TGTGCCAGCAGCGTAATGTCTGGGGCCGGTGAGCAGTTCTTC. This encodes CASSVMSGAGEQFF. Combining the CDR3 with reference TRBV9 and TRBJ2-1 gives the whole variable domain DSGVTQTPKHLITATGQRVTLRCSPRSGDLSVYWYQQSLDQGLQFLIQYYNGEERAKGNILERFSAQQFPDLHSELNLSSLELGDSALYFCASSVMSGAGEQFFGPGTRLTVL.

The genes are TRBV5-1 and TRBJ2-5; maybe TRBD1 (6 bases). CDR3 length: 11 amino acids. The germline gives CDR1 SGHRS, CDR2 YFSETQ. With 6 bases removed from V and 3 bases from J, the gap between germline ends came to 6 bases. The CDR3, as DNA: TGCGCCAGCAAGGGGGAAGAGACCCAGTACTTC. Amino acids: CASKGEETQYF.

The V call is TRBV27, the J call TRBJ2-7; maybe TRBD2 (5 bases). Trimming shortened V by 8 bases and J by 3 bases, and 14 bases separated the two germline ends. This CDR3 has 13 amino acids. Germline loops: CDR1 MNHEY, CDR2 SMNVEV (reference sequence). CDR3: CASGNGLGYEQYF. CDR3 bases: TGTGCCAGCGGGAATGGACTTGGCTACGAGCAGTACTTC.

The chain has TRBV10-1 and TRBJ2-7, with a tentative D call TRBD2 (5 bases). CDR1 and CDR2 (germline): WNHNN, SYGVQD (reference sequence). The CDR3 sequence is 14 residues long. The V and J ends lost 8 bases and 3 bases respectively, with 17 bases between them. The CDR3 reads CASLPLPGNYEQYF. In DNA, the CDR3 is TGCGCCAGCCTTCCACTACCCGGGAACTACGAGCAGTACTTC.

V gene TRBV19 combines with J gene TRBJ2-2; perhaps TRBD1 as D (6 bases). V lost 6 bases, J lost 6 bases, and 14 bases lay in between. This CDR3 spans 14 amino acids. Germline CDR1 and CDR2: LNHDA and SQIVND (reference sequence). CDR3 DNA: TGTGCCAGTAGCTCGACAGGTGGGGCCGGGGAGCTGTTTTTT. Translated: CASSSTGGAGELFF. Looking up the rest from reference TRBV19 and TRBJ2-2 gives the full variable domain: DGGITQSPKYLFRKEGQNVTLSCEQNLNHDAMYWYRQDPGQGLRLIYYSQIVNDFQKGDIAEGYSVSREKKESFPLTVTSAQKNPTAFYLCASSSTGGAGELFFGEGSRLTVL.

The chain uses TRBV5-4 and TRBJ1-2; TRBD1 agrees at 10 bases. V trimming: 1 base; J trimming: 4 bases; junction bases outside the gene matches: 4. This CDR3 comprises 15 residues. Per the germline V gene, CDR1 is SGHNT and CDR2 is YYREEE (reference sequence). CDR3 sequence: CASSLRGQGSYGYTF. For the CDR3, the DNA is TGTGCCAGCAGCTTGAGGGGACAGGGGAGCTATGGCTACACCTTC. The full variable domain, its missing parts supplied by reference TRBV5-4 and TRBJ1-2, is ETGVTQSPTHLIKTRGQQVTLRCSSQSGHNTVSWYQQALGQGPQFIFQYYREEENGRGNFPPRFSGLQFPNYSSELNVNALELDDSALYLCASSLRGQGSYGYTFGSGTRLTVV.

The chain recombines TRBV11-3 with TRBJ2-4; a weak D match, TRBD2 (5 bases). CDR3 length: 13 residues. V dropped 5 bases and J dropped 8 bases, with 13 bases sitting between them. Per germline, CDR1 SGHNT and CDR2 YENEEA. CDR3 amino acids: CASSARRGHIQYF. In DNA, the CDR3 is TGTGCCAGCAGCGCGCGGAGAGGGCACATTCAGTACTTC. The variable domain in full, completed from reference TRBV11-3 and TRBJ2-4, reads EAGVVQSPRYKIIEKKQPVAFWCNPISGHNTLYWYLQNLGQGPELLIRYENEEAVDDSQLPKDRFSAERLKGVDSTLKIQPAELGDSAVYLCASSARRGHIQYFGAGTRLSVL.